This TCR beta chain appears in the sequencing data of a study of glioma-infiltrating T cells after dendritic cell vaccination. Study-level points and caveats: Few patients contributed both blood and tumor specimens.

Notes on this clone: Its target is not known.

Time point here: after dendritic cell vaccination, including at tumor progression/relapse. Fresh-frozen tumor tissue and more than two years of survival data were available for all. Germline values: CDR1 SGHTA, CDR2 FQGTGA. The J segment lost 5 bases and the V segment lost 2 bases, leaving 8 bases of the junction unmatched. This CDR3 is 15 amino acids long. The protocol was immunoSEQ multiplex PCR, while the TCRdb copy is restricted to in-frame clones and leaves out a portion. Of 50,000 to 65,000 clones in the sample, under 90% were seen once. The V gene is TRBV7-3, the J gene TRBJ2-5, with TRBD2 matching 7 bases. The specimen was blood, collected after dendritic cell vaccination. The sequence was obtained from a human donor with glioblastoma. The CDR3 DNA reads TGTGCCAGCAGCTTAGGGGGGGATCGAGGGGAGACCCAGTACTTC. It codes for CASSLGGDRGETQYF.